Listed below are T cell receptor beta chains from one sample, sequenced in a study of blood T cell repertoires in COVID-19. Sequenced by immunoSEQ multiplex PCR; TCRdb stores in-frame clones only, minus some. The sample contains approximately 100,000 clones, 81% of which appear only once. The sample consisted of peripheral blood. These receptors all stem from a human donor in a cohort sampled during active COVID-19. Both conserved end residues are part of each CDR3. Fields, in order: CDR3 DNA, CDR3 protein, V gene, J gene, D gene, clone size. The D gene is left open where the match is weak. Size is omitted from some rows. Given values are once, few, many or a class for expanded clones.

TGTGCCAGCAGTTACGGACAGAGTGGAAACACCATATATTTT,CASSYGQSGNTIYF,TRBV6-2/TRBV6-3,TRBJ1-3,NA,NA
TGTGCCAGCAGCTTGCGGACAGGGGCGCCCCAAGAGACCCAGTACTTC,CASSLRTGAPQETQYF,TRBV7-6,TRBJ2-5,TRBD1,NA
TGTGCCAGCAGTCCGGGGACAGACCGACCTAACTATGGCTACACCTTC,CASSPGTDRPNYGYTF,TRBV27,TRBJ1-2,TRBD1,NA
TGCGCCAGCAGCCAAGTATTCGGGGGATCCTACGAGCAGTACTTC,CASSQVFGGSYEQYF,TRBV4-1,TRBJ2-7,NA,NA
TGTGCCATCAACGAACAGGGGGCGATTACTGAAGCTTTCTTT,CAINEQGAITEAFF,TRBV10-3,TRBJ1-1,TRBD1,NA
TGTGCCAGCCGGACTAGCGGGGCTTACGAGCAGTACTTC,CASRTSGAYEQYF,TRBV27,TRBJ2-7,TRBD2,NA
TGCGCCAGCAGCCAAGAACCAGGGCAAGCAACTAATGAAAAACTGTTTTTT,CASSQEPGQATNEKLFF,TRBV4-1,TRBJ1-4,NA,NA
TGTGCCAGCAGCGTAGTCCCGGGACAGGGAGAGCAGTACTTC,CASSVVPGQGEQYF,TRBV9,TRBJ2-7,TRBD1,NA
TGTGCCAGCAGCTTAGGGAAGGACAGACGAGGCTCCTACAATGAGCAGTTCTTC,CASSLGKDRRGSYNEQFF,TRBV7-2,TRBJ2-1,NA,NA
TGTGCCAGCAGTGGGACAGGGGGCCGCCTGAACACTGAAGCTTTCTTT,CASSGTGGRLNTEAFF,TRBV2,TRBJ1-1,TRBD1,once
TGTGCCAGCAGCGATCCTCAGGCGAACACTGAAGCTTTCTTT,CASSDPQANTEAFF,TRBV3-1/TRBV3-2,TRBJ1-1,NA,NA
TGTGCCAGCAGCCACAGCAATTCACCCCTCCACTTT,CASSHSNSPLHF,TRBV7-2,TRBJ1-6,NA,NA
TGCGCCAGCAGGAACCAGGGGGCTGGGGCCAACGTCCTGACTTTC,CASRNQGAGANVLTF,TRBV10-1,TRBJ2-6,TRBD1,NA
TGTGCCAGCAGTAGTACAGGGAAAGAGTACTTC,CASSSTGKEYF,TRBV2,TRBJ2-7,NA,NA
TGTGCCACCAGAGGGACAGGGGCCTACGAGCAGTACTTC,CATRGTGAYEQYF,TRBV19,TRBJ2-7,TRBD1,NA
TGCGCCAGCAGCCAAGATACGAGTTATAATTCACCCCTCCACTTT,CASSQDTSYNSPLHF,TRBV4-1,TRBJ1-6,NA,NA
TGTGCCAGCAGCCTTTCCGTCTTCTACGAGCAGTACTTC,CASSLSVFYEQYF,TRBV3-1/TRBV3-2,TRBJ2-7,NA,NA
TGTGCCAGCAGCCCTAGACAGGGGTCAAAACCCTACGAGCAGTACTTC,CASSPRQGSKPYEQYF,TRBV11-2,TRBJ2-7,TRBD1,NA
TGTGCCAGCAGTTACCTGACAGCTAATCAGCCCCAGCATTTT,CASSYLTANQPQHF,TRBV6-2/TRBV6-3,TRBJ1-5,NA,NA
TGTGCCAGCAGTCGCGACACAGGGGACAATCAGCCCCAGCATTTT,CASSRDTGDNQPQHF,TRBV28,TRBJ1-5,TRBD1,few
TGTGCCAGCATCCTTACCCCCCAGGGGATCAATCAGCCCCAGCATTTT,CASILTPQGINQPQHF,TRBV5-8,TRBJ1-5,NA,NA
TGTGCCAGCAGCTTGGCCCACCGGAGCTCCTATAATTCACCCCTCCACTTT,CASSLAHRSSYNSPLHF,TRBV5-5,TRBJ1-6,NA,NA
TGTGCCACCAGCAGAGTCAACAGGGGTGATCAGCCCCAGCATTTT,CATSRVNRGDQPQHF,TRBV15,TRBJ1-5,TRBD1,NA
TGTGCCAGCAGTTTAGCGGGGGGACTCCAAGAGACCCAGTACTTC,CASSLAGGLQETQYF,TRBV27,TRBJ2-5,TRBD2,NA
TGTGCCAGCAGCTTGGGGGGGAGGGCCGAGCAGTACTTC,CASSLGGRAEQYF,TRBV5-6,TRBJ2-7,TRBD2,NA
TGTGCCATCAGTGCGAGATTTTTGCAGGGGCGGTATAATTCACCCCTCCACTTT,CAISARFLQGRYNSPLHF,TRBV10-3,TRBJ1-6,NA,NA
TGTGCCAGTAGTTTAGCAGGGGGCTGGCAGCCCCAGCATTTT,CASSLAGGWQPQHF,TRBV19,TRBJ1-5,TRBD1,NA
TGTGCCTGGGGGTTAGACTTTGGAAACACCATATATTTT,CAWGLDFGNTIYF,TRBV30,TRBJ1-3,NA,NA
TGTGCCAGCAGCCCACCGACAGGAATGCACGAGCAGTACTTC,CASSPPTGMHEQYF,TRBV11-3,TRBJ2-7,NA,NA
TGCGCCAGCAGTGAGCCGGGACTAGCGGGGTACAATGAGCAGTTCTTC,CASSEPGLAGYNEQFF,TRBV10-2,TRBJ2-1,TRBD2,once
TGTGCCAGCAGCCAAACCCTGGGGGGAGGCACCTTC,CASSQTLGGGTF,TRBV3-1/TRBV3-2,TRBJ1-2,NA,NA
TGTGCCACCAGGGAGACAGGGAACTACGAGCAGTACTTC,CATRETGNYEQYF,TRBV15,TRBJ2-7,TRBD1,few
TGTGCCAGTAGTAAACAGGGCGGCGGCCAGCCCCAGCATTTT,CASSKQGGGQPQHF,TRBV19,TRBJ1-5,NA,few
TGTGCCAGCAGTGAGGCGGGAAATCAGCCCCAGCATTTT,CASSEAGNQPQHF,TRBV2,TRBJ1-5,NA,NA
TGTGCCAGCAGAGGAGGTAACACTGAAGCTTTCTTT,CASRGGNTEAFF,TRBV6-6,TRBJ1-1,NA,NA
TGTGCCAGCCTACCCCCTAGCGGGGGAACCTACGAGCAGTACTTC,CASLPPSGGTYEQYF,TRBV28,TRBJ2-7,TRBD2,NA
TGTGCCAGTCACAGGGGAAATTCACCCCTCCACTTT,CASHRGNSPLHF,TRBV19,TRBJ1-6,TRBD1,NA
TGTGCCAGACAGAAGAGACCGGGACAGGAAAACACTGAAGCTTTCTTT,CARQKRPGQENTEAFF,TRBV2,TRBJ1-1,TRBD1,NA
TGTGCCAGCAGCCAAGAAGGTGCGCGGCAGCTTCCCCACGAGCAGTACTTC,CASSQEGARQLPHEQYF,TRBV4-2,TRBJ2-7,NA,NA
TGTGCCAGCAGATGGACTAGCGGAAACAATGAGCAGTTCTTC,CASRWTSGNNEQFF,TRBV11-2,TRBJ2-1,TRBD2,NA
TGTGCCAGCAAAAATCTCGGCCAAGAGACCCAGTACTTC,CASKNLGQETQYF,TRBV2,TRBJ2-5,NA,NA
TGTGCCAGCAGCGTAGGAGGGAACAGGGTGAACACCGGGGAGCTGTTTTTT,CASSVGGNRVNTGELFF,TRBV9,TRBJ2-2,NA,few
TGTGCCAGTGTAGCGGGAGGGGGAACCGGGGAGCTGTTTTTT,CASVAGGGTGELFF,TRBV19,TRBJ2-2,TRBD2,NA
TGTGCCAGCAGTGACTCCGGGACAGTGGTCAATGAGCAGTTCTTC,CASSDSGTVVNEQFF,TRBV6-4,TRBJ2-1,TRBD1,NA
TGCAGCGTTGAGAAGGGGGGGATCCCCTACGAGCAGTACTTC,CSVEKGGIPYEQYF,TRBV29-1,TRBJ2-7,NA,once
TGTGCCAGTAGTGACAGGTCCCTCGAGCAGTACTTC,CASSDRSLEQYF,TRBV19,TRBJ2-7,NA,NA
TGTGCCAGCAGCTCGGCGGGGGAGGCTAACTATGGCTACACCTTC,CASSSAGEANYGYTF,TRBV7-9,TRBJ1-2,NA,NA
TGTGCCACCAGTGACAGCCGACAGGGGGCGGGTACTGAAGCTTTCTTT,CATSDSRQGAGTEAFF,TRBV24-1,TRBJ1-1,TRBD1,few